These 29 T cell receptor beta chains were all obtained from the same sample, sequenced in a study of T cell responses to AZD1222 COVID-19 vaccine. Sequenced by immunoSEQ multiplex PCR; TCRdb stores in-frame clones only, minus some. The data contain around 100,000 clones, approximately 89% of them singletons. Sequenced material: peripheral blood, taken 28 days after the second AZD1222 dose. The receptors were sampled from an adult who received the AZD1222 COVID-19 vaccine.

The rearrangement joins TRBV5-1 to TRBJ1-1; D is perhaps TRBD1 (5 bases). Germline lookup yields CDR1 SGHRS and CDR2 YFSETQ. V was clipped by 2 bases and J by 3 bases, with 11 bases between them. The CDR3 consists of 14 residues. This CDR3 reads CASSFSQGDTEAFF. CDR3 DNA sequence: TGCGCCAGCAGCTTTAGCCAGGGCGACACTGAAGCTTTCTTT.

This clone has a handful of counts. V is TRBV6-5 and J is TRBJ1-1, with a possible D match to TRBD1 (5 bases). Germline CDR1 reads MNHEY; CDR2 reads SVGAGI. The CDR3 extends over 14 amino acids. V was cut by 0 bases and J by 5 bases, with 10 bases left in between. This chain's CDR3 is CASSYSRGRTEAFF. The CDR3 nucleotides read TGTGCCAGCAGTTACTCGAGGGGCCGGACTGAAGCTTTCTTT.

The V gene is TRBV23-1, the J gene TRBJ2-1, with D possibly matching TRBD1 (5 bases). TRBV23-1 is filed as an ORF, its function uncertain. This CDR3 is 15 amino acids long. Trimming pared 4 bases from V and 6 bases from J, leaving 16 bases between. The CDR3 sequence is CASSPPGALGNEQFF. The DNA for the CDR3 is TGCGCCAGCAGTCCACCTGGGGCACTGGGCAATGAGCAGTTCTTC.

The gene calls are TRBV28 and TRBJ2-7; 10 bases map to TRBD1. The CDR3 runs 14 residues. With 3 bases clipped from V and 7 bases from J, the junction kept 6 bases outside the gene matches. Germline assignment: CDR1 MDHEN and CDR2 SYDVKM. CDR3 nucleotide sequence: TGTGCCAGCAGTTTCGGGACAGGGGCCCAGGAGCAGTACTTC. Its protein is CASSFGTGAQEQYF.

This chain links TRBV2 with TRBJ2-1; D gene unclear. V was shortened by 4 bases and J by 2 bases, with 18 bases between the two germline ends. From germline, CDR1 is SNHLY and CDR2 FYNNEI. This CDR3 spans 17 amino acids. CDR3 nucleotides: TGTGCCAGCAGTGCTCCAATCGAGAAGGAACCCTACAATGAGCAGTTCTTC. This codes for CASSAPIEKEPYNEQFF.

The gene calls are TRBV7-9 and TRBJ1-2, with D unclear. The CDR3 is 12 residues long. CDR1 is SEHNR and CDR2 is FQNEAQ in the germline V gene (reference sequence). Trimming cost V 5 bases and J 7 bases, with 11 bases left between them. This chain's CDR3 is CASSDTSGGYTF. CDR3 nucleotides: TGTGCCAGCAGCGATACCTCGGGTGGCTACACCTTC. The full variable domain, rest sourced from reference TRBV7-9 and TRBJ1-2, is DTGVSQNPRHKITKRGQNVTFRCDPISEHNRLYWYRQTLGQGPEFLTYFQNEAQLEKSRLLSDRFSAERPKGSFSTLEIQRTEQGDSAMYLCASSDTSGGYTFGSGTRLTVV.

CDR3 protein: CASRATLAGTDTQYF. CDR3 nucleotide sequence: TGTGCCAGCAGAGCGACTCTAGCGGGGACAGATACGCAGTATTTT. V and J are TRBV21-1 and TRBJ2-3; the table's D call, TRBD2, was not checked against the DNA. TRBV21-1 is termed a pseudogene. The length of the CDR3 is 15 residues.

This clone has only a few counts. CDR3: CSVATGGEGGELFF. The CDR3 region has the DNA TGCAGCGTTGCGACAGGGGGGGAGGGCGGGGAGCTGTTTTTT. The V and J genes are TRBV29-1 and TRBJ2-2; 9 bases line up with TRBD1. The V gene's germline CDR1 is SQVTM and CDR2 ANQGSEA. The CDR3 consists of 14 residues. V lost 4 bases, J lost 7 bases, and 7 bases stayed unmatched.

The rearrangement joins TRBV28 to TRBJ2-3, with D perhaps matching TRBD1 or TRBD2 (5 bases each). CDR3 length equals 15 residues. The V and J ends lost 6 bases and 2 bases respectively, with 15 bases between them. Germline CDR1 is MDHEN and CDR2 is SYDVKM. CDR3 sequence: CASSSWDQTTDTQYF. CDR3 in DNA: TGTGCCAGCAGCTCGTGGGACCAGACCACAGATACGCAGTATTTT.

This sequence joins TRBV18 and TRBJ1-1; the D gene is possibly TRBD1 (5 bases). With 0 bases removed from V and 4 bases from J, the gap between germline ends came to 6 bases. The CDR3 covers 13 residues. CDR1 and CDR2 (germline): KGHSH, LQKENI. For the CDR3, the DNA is TGTGCCAGCTCACCACCAGGGGCCACTGAAGCTTTCTTT. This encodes CASSPPGATEAFF.

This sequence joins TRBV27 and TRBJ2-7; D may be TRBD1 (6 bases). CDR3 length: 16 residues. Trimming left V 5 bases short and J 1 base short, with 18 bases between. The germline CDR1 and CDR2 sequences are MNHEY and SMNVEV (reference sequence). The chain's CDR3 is CASSPWQGLGSYEQYF. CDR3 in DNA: TGTGCCAGCAGTCCGTGGCAGGGGCTGGGGTCCTACGAGCAGTACTTC.

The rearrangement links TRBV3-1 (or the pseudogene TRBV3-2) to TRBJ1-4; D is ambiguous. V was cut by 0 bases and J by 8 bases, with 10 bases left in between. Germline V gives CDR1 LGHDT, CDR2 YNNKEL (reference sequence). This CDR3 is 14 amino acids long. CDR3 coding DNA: TGTGCCAGCAGCCAAGATCTAGGAAAGGAAAAACTGTTTTTT. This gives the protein CASSQDLGKEKLFF.

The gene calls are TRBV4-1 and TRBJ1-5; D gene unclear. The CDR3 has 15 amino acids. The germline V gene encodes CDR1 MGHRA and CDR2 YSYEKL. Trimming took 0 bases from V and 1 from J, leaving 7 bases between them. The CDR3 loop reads CASSQEGLSNQPQHF. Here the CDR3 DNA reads TGCGCCAGCAGCCAAGAAGGGTTGAGCAATCAGCCCCAGCATTTT.

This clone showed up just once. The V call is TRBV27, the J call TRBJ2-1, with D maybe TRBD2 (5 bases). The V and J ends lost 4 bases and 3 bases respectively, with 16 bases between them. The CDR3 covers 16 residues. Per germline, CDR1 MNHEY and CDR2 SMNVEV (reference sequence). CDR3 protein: CASSSPLRVDYNEQFF. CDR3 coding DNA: TGTGCCAGCAGTTCCCCATTGAGGGTGGACTACAATGAGCAGTTCTTC.

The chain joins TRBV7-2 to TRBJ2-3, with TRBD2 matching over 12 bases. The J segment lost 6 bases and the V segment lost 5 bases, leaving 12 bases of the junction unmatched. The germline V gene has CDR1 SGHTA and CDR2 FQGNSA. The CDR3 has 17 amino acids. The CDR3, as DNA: TGTGCCAGCAGCCGGTCTCGACTAGCGGGAGTCGACGATACGCAGTATTTT. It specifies CASSRSRLAGVDDTQYF.

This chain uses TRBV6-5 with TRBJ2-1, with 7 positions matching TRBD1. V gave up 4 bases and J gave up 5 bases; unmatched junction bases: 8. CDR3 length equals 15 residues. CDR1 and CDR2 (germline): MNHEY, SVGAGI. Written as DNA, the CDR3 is TGTGCCAGCAGTTCTCGGGACAGCTTTAACAATGAGCAGTTCTTC. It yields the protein CASSSRDSFNNEQFF.

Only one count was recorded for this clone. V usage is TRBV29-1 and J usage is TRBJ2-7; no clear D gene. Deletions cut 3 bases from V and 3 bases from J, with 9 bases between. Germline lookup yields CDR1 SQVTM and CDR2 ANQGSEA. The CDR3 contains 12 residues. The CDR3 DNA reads TGCAGCGTTGAGGGGATTAACTACGAGCAGTACTTC. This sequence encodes CSVEGINYEQYF.

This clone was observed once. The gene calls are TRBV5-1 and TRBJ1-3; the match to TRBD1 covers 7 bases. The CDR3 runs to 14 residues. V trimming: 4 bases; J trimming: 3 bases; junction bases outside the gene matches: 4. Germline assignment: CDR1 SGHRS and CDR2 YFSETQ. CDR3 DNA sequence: TGCGCCAGCAGCGCGACAGGGCTTGGAAACACCATATATTTT. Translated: CASSATGLGNTIYF.

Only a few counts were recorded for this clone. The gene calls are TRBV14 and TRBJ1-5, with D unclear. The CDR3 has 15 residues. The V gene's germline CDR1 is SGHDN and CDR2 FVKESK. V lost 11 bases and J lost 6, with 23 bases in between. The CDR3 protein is CAPGFSTNFCQPQHF. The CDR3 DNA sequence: TGTGCCCCAGGTTTTTCAACAAATTTTTGTCAGCCCCAGCATTTT.

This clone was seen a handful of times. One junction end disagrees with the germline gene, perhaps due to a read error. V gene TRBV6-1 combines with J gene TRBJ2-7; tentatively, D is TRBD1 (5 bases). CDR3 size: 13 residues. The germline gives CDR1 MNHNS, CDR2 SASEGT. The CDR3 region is CASSDDSYYGQYF. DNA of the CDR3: TGTGCCAGCAGTGACGACAGCTACTACGGGCAGTACTTC.

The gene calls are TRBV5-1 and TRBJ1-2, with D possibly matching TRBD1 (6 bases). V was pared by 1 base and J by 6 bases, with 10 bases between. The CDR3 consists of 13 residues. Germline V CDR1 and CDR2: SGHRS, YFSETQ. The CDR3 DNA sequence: TGCGCCAGCAGCTTGATGGGGGCGGATGGCTACACCTTC. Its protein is CASSLMGADGYTF.

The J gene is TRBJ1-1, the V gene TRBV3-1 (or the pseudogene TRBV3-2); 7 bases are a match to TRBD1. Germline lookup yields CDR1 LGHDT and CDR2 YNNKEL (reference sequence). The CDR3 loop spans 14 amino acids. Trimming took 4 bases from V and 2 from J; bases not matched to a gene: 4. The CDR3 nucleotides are TGTGCCAGCAGCCGCCGGGACAGAAACACTGAAGCTTTCTTT. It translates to CASSRRDRNTEAFF.

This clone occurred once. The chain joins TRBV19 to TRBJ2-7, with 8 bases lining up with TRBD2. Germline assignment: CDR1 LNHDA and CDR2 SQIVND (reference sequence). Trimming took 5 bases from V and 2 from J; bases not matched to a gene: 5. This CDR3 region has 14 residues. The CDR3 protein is CASSGGGLPYEQYF. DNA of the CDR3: TGTGCCAGTAGTGGCGGGGGGCTTCCCTACGAGCAGTACTTC.

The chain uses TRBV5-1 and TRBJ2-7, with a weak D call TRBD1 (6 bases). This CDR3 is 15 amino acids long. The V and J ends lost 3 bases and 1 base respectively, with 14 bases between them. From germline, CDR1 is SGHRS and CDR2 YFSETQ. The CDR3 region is CASSSYRDKSYEQYF. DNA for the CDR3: TGCGCCAGCAGCTCATACCGGGACAAGTCCTACGAGCAGTACTTC.

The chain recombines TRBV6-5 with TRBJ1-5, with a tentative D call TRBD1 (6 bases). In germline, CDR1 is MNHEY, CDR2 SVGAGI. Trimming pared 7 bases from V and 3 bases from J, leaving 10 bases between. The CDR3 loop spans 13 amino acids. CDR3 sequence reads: CASTGHFNQPQHF. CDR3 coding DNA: TGTGCCAGCACGGGACATTTCAATCAGCCCCAGCATTTT.

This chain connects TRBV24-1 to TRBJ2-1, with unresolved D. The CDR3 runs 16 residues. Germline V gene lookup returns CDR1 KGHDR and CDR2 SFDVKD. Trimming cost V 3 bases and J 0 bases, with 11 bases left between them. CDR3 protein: CATSDHKKGSYNEQFF. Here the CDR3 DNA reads TGTGCCACCAGTGATCATAAAAAGGGCTCCTACAATGAGCAGTTCTTC.

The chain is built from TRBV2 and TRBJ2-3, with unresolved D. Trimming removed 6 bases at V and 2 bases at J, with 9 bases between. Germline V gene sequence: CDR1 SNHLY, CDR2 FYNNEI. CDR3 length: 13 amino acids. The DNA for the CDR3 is TGTGCCAGCAGCGGGCCGTTCACAGATACGCAGTATTTT. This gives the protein CASSGPFTDTQYF.

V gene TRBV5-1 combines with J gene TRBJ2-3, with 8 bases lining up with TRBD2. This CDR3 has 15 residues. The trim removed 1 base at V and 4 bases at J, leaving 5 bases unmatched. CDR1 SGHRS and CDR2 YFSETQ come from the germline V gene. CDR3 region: CASSLSSGSADTQYF. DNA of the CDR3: TGCGCCAGCAGCTTGTCTAGCGGGTCAGCAGATACGCAGTATTTT.

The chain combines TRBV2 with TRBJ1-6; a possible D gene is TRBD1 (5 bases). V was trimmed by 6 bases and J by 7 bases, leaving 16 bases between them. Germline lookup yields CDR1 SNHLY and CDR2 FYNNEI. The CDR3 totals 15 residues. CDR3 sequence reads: CASSVDSPLNSPLHF. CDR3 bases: TGTGCCAGCAGCGTAGACAGCCCTCTCAATTCACCCCTCCACTTT.